This T cell receptor beta chain stems from a study of Ad26.COV2.S vaccination and SARS-CoV-2 variants. The wider study: In the study, Ad26.COV2.S was injected intramuscularly once, or twice 56 days apart.

As to treatment: around 19 received Ad26.COV2.S at low or high dose, single or two shots; roughly 5 received placebo; per-sample allocation not given. After the first vaccine or placebo injection, samples were drawn on day 63. An 18-55-year-old adult in Boston served as donor. Expressing Wuhan-strain SARS-CoV-2 spike, an Ad26 vector served as the vaccine. This table comes from immunoSEQ multiplex PCR, and its TCRdb copy is limited to in-frame clones, with some not included. The data hold roughly 400,000 clones, with approximately 89% observed a single time. Germline values: CDR1 SGHVS, CDR2 FQNEAQ. The CDR3 loop spans 14 amino acids. V was pared by 7 bases and J by 6 bases, with 8 bases of the junction left unmatched.

This specimen was peripheral blood, taken in a trial of Ad26.COV2.S vaccine versus placebo. This chain joins TRBV7-8 and TRBJ2-1, with 8 bases lining up with TRBD2. This receptor was obtained from a person between 18 and 65 years old who received the Ad26.COV2.S COVID-19 vaccine or a placebo. CDR3: CASTTGLVANEQFF. The CDR3 DNA follows: TGTGCCAGCACCACGGGACTAGTGGCCAATGAGCAGTTCTTC.